This T cell receptor beta chain was recovered during a study of blood T cells in healthy people across ages. On the study more broadly: About one barcoded beta molecule per two T cells was captured by template switching. Regarding the study as a whole: TCR beta diversity tracked closely with naive T cell percentage. Older individuals had lower TCR beta diversity per million T cells (the decline was roughly linear).

Using a J-beta primer mix together with a sample-barcoded 5' primer, a second PCR was run for roughly 7 to 12 cycles. TCRdb redid the calling of the 5' RACE reads with MiXCR, one entry per CDR3 protein. The sample carries 550,000 to 600,000 distinct CDR3 sequences, roughly 48% recorded once. Trimming took 4 bases from V and 6 from J; bases not matched to a gene: 1. The CDR3 is made up of 14 amino acids. Germline loops: CDR1 MNHEY, CDR2 SVGAGI. This clonotype was seen ten or more times. Its matching antigen is unknown. The sample was blood. The receptor's source is a man older than 75 in good health. The chain couples TRBV6-5 to TRBJ2-2, with 11 bases identical to TRBD1. The CDR3 is CASSWGQGAGELFF. CDR3 DNA: TGTGCCAGCAGTTGGGGACAGGGGGCCGGGGAGCTGTTTTTT.